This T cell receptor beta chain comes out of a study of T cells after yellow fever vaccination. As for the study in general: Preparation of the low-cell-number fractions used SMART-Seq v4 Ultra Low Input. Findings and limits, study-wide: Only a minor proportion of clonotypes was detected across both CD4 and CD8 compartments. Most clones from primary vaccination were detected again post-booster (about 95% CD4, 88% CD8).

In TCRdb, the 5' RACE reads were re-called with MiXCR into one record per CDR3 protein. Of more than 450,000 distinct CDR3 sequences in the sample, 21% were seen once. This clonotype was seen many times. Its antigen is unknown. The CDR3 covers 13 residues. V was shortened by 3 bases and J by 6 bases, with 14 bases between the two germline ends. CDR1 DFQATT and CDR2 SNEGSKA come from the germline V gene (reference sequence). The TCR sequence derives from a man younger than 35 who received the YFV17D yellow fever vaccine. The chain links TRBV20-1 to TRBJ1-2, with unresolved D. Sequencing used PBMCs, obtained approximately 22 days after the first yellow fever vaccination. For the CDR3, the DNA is TGCAGTGCTAGGGTCCAGTCCACCGATGGCTACACCTTC. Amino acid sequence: CSARVQSTDGYTF.